These 32 T cell receptor beta chains were sequenced from one sample in a study of shared clonotypes between healthy human individuals. CD8 cells classed as naive were CD45RO-negative and positively selected for CCR7, excluding terminally differentiated effector memory CD45RA+ cells. Sequencing used immunoSEQ multiplex PCR; TCRdb keeps in-frame clones, though not all of them. The sample contains hundreds of thousands of clones, 85% to 95% of which appear only once. The sample consisted of naive CD8+ T cells sorted from blood. Every receptor here comes from a woman younger than 45 in good health.

This chain uses TRBV7-9 with TRBJ2-5; 7 bases are shared with TRBD2. The J call may be faulty, since TRBJ2-7 better matches the DNA end. Germline V gives CDR1 SEHNR, CDR2 FQNEAQ (reference sequence). This CDR3 spans 14 amino acids. CDR3 bases: TGTGCCAGCAGCGGCAGCGGGACCTCCTACGAGCAGTACTTC. Amino acid sequence: CASSGSGTSYEQYF.

The chain carries TRBV6-1 and TRBJ1-5; perhaps TRBD1 as D (5 bases). The V end was cut by 7 bases, the J end by 0 bases, with 13 bases between. The CDR3 totals 15 residues. The germline V gene has CDR1 MNHNS and CDR2 SASEGT. The CDR3 DNA sequence: TGTGCCAGCACCCGAGCGAGGGGTAGCAATCAGCCCCAGCATTTT. Residues: CASTRARGSNQPQHF.

The chain links TRBV29-1 to TRBJ2-7; a possible D gene is TRBD1 (6 bases). The V and J ends lost 7 bases and 0 bases respectively, with 16 bases between them. Germline assignment: CDR1 SQVTM and CDR2 ANQGSEA. The CDR3 totals 14 residues. The CDR3 is CSAVTGPSSYEQYF. As DNA, the CDR3 is TGCAGCGCCGTTACAGGGCCAAGCTCCTACGAGCAGTACTTC.

This sequence joins TRBV4-1 and TRBJ1-3; 7 bases align to TRBD1. Trimming removed 1 base from V and 4 bases from J; junction bases left unmatched: 4. The CDR3 spans 15 residues. Germline-derived CDR1 and CDR2 are MGHRA and YSYEKL. In DNA form, the CDR3 reads TGCGCCAGCAGCCAAGGAGGGGGCAAGGGAAACACCATATATTTT. This gives the protein CASSQGGGKGNTIYF.

The chain employs TRBV5-4 and TRBJ1-1, with D perhaps TRBD1 (6 bases). The CDR3 spans 13 residues. Germline V CDR1 and CDR2: SGHNT, YYREEE (reference sequence). V lost 4 bases and J lost 1, with 8 bases in between. Here the CDR3 DNA reads TGTGCCAGCAGCGCGGGACAGAACACTGAAGCTTTCTTT. It translates to CASSAGQNTEAFF.

The V gene is TRBV29-1, the J gene TRBJ2-1; 10 positions agree with TRBD2. CDR3 size: 14 residues. CDR1 is SQVTM, CDR2 ANQGSEA, per germline. V gave up 6 bases and J gave up 8 bases; unmatched junction bases: 10. The CDR3 reads CSVTLAGEFYEQFF. DNA for the CDR3: TGCAGCGTGACCCTAGCGGGAGAGTTTTATGAGCAGTTCTTC.

J is TRBJ2-1 and V is TRBV2, with D perhaps TRBD2 (6 bases). Trimming left V 6 bases short and J 0 bases short, with 12 bases between. From germline, CDR1 is SNHLY and CDR2 FYNNEI. The CDR3 has 15 amino acids. The CDR3 here is CASRTSSSSYNEQFF. CDR3 nucleotides: TGTGCCAGCAGGACTAGTTCCAGCTCCTACAATGAGCAGTTCTTC.

The chain carries TRBV5-4 and TRBJ2-6; 12 bases are a match to TRBD2. This CDR3 has 15 residues. The trim removed 10 bases at V and 1 base at J, leaving 3 bases unmatched. Germline V CDR1 and CDR2: SGHNT, YYREEE (reference sequence). This chain's CDR3 is CAWTSGTSGANVLTF. CDR3 nucleotide sequence: TGTGCCTGGACTAGCGGGACTTCTGGGGCCAACGTCCTGACTTTC.

The chain has TRBV11-2 and TRBJ2-7, with D unclear. The V gene's germline CDR1 is SGHAT and CDR2 FQNNGV. With 2 bases removed from V and 2 bases from J, the gap between germline ends came to 13 bases. The CDR3 runs to 15 residues. CDR3 sequence: CASSLYSRSTYEQYF. The CDR3, as DNA: TGTGCCAGCAGCTTATATAGTCGATCTACCTACGAGCAGTACTTC.

The chain carries TRBV27 and TRBJ2-7, with 9 bases matching TRBD1. The germline CDR1 and CDR2 sequences are MNHEY and SMNVEV (reference sequence). The CDR3 is 17 residues long. Trimming cost V 3 bases and J 5 bases; bases outside gene matches: 14. The CDR3, as DNA: TGTGCCAGCAGTTTCCTAAAGGGCGGGACAGGGAAGAACGAGCAGTACTTC. This gives the protein CASSFLKGGTGKNEQYF.

Comments on this clone: This sample includes further DNA sequences coding for the same CDR3. The chain links TRBV5-8 to TRBJ2-7; D gene unclear. V lost 2 bases, J lost 2 bases, and 5 bases lay in between. In germline, CDR1 is SGHTS, CDR2 YDEGEE. CDR3 length: 12 amino acids. The CDR3 DNA is TGTGCCAGCAGCTTAGTAACCTACGAGCAGTACTTC. Its protein is CASSLVTYEQYF.

The chain couples TRBV7-9 to TRBJ1-1, with 7 bases fitting TRBD1. J lost 8 bases, V lost 4 bases, and 16 bases had no gene match. The CDR3 is 16 residues long. The germline V gene has CDR1 SEHNR and CDR2 FQNEAQ (reference sequence). The CDR3 loop reads CASSSGTANRPLEAFF. The CDR3 bases are TGTGCCAGCAGCTCCGGGACAGCAAATAGACCTCTCGAAGCTTTCTTT.

The chain links TRBV27 to TRBJ1-1; D is possibly TRBD1 (6 bases). CDR1 is MNHEY and CDR2 is SMNVEV in the germline V gene (reference sequence). CDR3 size: 15 residues. Trimming cost V 6 bases and J 2 bases, with 16 bases left between them. CDR3 residues: CASSRVGTLNTEAFF. DNA for the CDR3: TGTGCCAGCAGCCGTGTCGGGACACTTAACACTGAAGCTTTCTTT.

DNA for the CDR3: TGTGCCAGCATTCAGGGGACCGGAGTAGAGACCCAGTACTTC. Its translation is CASIQGTGVETQYF. The J gene is TRBJ2-5, the V gene TRBV5-8, with TRBD1 as a possible D gene (6 bases). The germline V gene encodes CDR1 SGHTS and CDR2 YDEGEE. The CDR3 is made up of 14 amino acids. V shed 6 bases and J shed 4 bases, with 16 bases lying between them.

The CDR3 DNA follows: TGCAGCGTTGTGTCTCTCAGGATGGGCACTGAAGCTTTCTTT. Translating it yields CSVVSLRMGTEAFF. The chain is built from TRBV29-1 and TRBJ1-1, with unresolved D. The V end lost 4 bases, the J end lost 4 bases, and 16 bases lay between the germline ends. This CDR3 comprises 14 residues. CDR1 SQVTM and CDR2 ANQGSEA come from the germline V gene.

The chain couples TRBV7-8 to TRBJ1-3, with 10 bases fitting TRBD1. The V and J ends lost 5 bases and 2 bases, in that order; junction bases with no gene match: 6. Germline V gene lookup returns CDR1 SGHVS and CDR2 FQNEAQ. The CDR3 runs 16 residues. CDR3 loop: CASSRGTGEAGNTIYF. The CDR3 nucleotides read TGTGCCAGCAGCCGAGGGACAGGGGAAGCTGGAAACACCATATATTTT.

The chain couples TRBV15 to TRBJ2-4, with TRBD1 matching 10 bases. V shed 5 bases and J 6 bases; nucleotides not matched to a gene: 1. In germline, CDR1 is LNHNV, CDR2 YYDKDF (reference sequence). The CDR3 totals 13 residues. This CDR3 reads CATSWDRGNIQYF. CDR3 coding DNA: TGTGCCACCAGCTGGGACAGGGGAAACATTCAGTACTTC.

The chain carries TRBV5-6 and TRBJ2-7, with 11 bases identical to TRBD2. The germline gives CDR1 SGHDT, CDR2 YYEEEE. The J segment lost 5 bases and the V segment lost 3 bases, leaving 4 bases of the junction unmatched. The CDR3 sequence is 14 residues long. The CDR3 spells CASSYGLAGHEQYF. The DNA of the CDR3 is TGTGCCAGCAGCTATGGACTAGCGGGCCACGAGCAGTACTTC.

The genes are TRBV5-8 and TRBJ2-3; 11 bases match TRBD2. CDR3 size: 17 residues. Losses at the gene ends were 0 bases for V and 3 bases for J; bases not matched to a gene: 6. CDR1 is SGHTS, CDR2 YDEGEE, per germline. The CDR3 reads CASSLVWGTSGTDTQYF. CDR3 sequence (DNA): TGTGCCAGCAGCTTGGTTTGGGGGACTAGCGGTACAGATACGCAGTATTTT. The full variable domain, with the rest looked up from reference TRBV5-8 and TRBJ2-3, is EAGVTQSPTHLIKTRGQQATLRCSPISGHTSVYWYQQALGLGLQFLLWYDEGEERNRGNFPPRFSGRQFPNYSSELNVNALELEDSALYLCASSLVWGTSGTDTQYFGPGTRLTVL.

This chain joins TRBV7-9 and TRBJ2-7; D might be TRBD1 or TRBD2, each matching 5 bases. V lost 5 bases and J 1 base, leaving 18 bases between the germline ends. The CDR3 has 16 residues. Germline CDR1 SEHNR, CDR2 FQNEAQ (reference sequence). The CDR3 loop is CASSPAAGTQSYEQYF. The CDR3 nucleotides are TGTGCCAGCAGCCCGGCGGCCGGGACGCAGTCCTACGAGCAGTACTTC.

The chain is built from TRBV29-1 and TRBJ2-7, with a tentative D call TRBD1 (6 bases). Trimming took off 6 bases at V and 6 bases at J, with 27 bases between the two ends. Per the germline V gene, CDR1 is SQVTM and CDR2 is ANQGSEA. The CDR3 consists of 16 residues. The CDR3 region has the DNA TGCAGCGTCCGATTTCCAACAGGGACCCCTCTAGGCGAGCAGTACTTC. This encodes CSVRFPTGTPLGEQYF.

A single count supports this clone. The chain carries TRBV9 and TRBJ2-5; D gene unclear. CDR3 length: 14 amino acids. V was shortened by 0 bases and J by 5 bases, with 11 bases between the two germline ends. Germline V gene lookup returns CDR1 SGDLS and CDR2 YYNGEE. The CDR3 region is CASSVGYGPETQYF. As DNA, the CDR3 is TGTGCCAGCAGCGTAGGATACGGCCCGGAGACCCAGTACTTC.

This chain joins TRBV4-1 and TRBJ2-1; D is perhaps TRBD2 (5 bases). CDR1 is MGHRA, CDR2 YSYEKL, per germline. The CDR3 totals 14 residues. The V end lost 1 base, the J end lost 7 bases, and 11 bases lay between the germline ends. The CDR3 is CASSQARLLNEQFF. The CDR3 nucleotides read TGCGCCAGCAGCCAAGCTAGACTATTGAATGAGCAGTTCTTC.

CDR3 bases: TGCGCCAGCAGCTTTGGGCGACAGGGACTTCCAATGAACACTGAAGCTTTCTTT. It specifies CASSFGRQGLPMNTEAFF. The genes are TRBV5-1 and TRBJ1-1; 7 positions agree with TRBD1. Per the germline V gene, CDR1 is SGHRS and CDR2 is YFSETQ. V gave up 2 bases and J gave up 0 bases; unmatched junction bases: 13. CDR3 size: 18 residues.

The CDR3 DNA reads TGTGCCAGCAGCGTAGAGACAGGGGTCGTTTCCTACAATGAGCAGTTCTTC. Its protein product is CASSVETGVVSYNEQFF. The rearrangement uses TRBV9 and TRBJ2-1, with 8 bases that match TRBD1. The trim removed 0 bases at V and 1 base at J, leaving 6 bases unmatched. Germline V CDR1 and CDR2: SGDLS, YYNGEE. The CDR3 is made up of 17 amino acids.

The genes are TRBV6-1 and TRBJ1-2; D not certain. The CDR3 is 15 amino acids. Trimming took off 1 base at V and 0 bases at J, with 9 bases between the two ends. Germline-derived CDR1 and CDR2 are MNHNS and SASEGT. In nucleotides, the CDR3 is TGTGCCAGCAGTGAAGGGCAGCACCCTAACTATGGCTACACCTTC. This gives the protein CASSEGQHPNYGYTF.

The rearrangement links TRBV14 to TRBJ1-1, with D uncertain. Trimming removed 1 base from V and 4 bases from J, with 10 bases in between. In germline, CDR1 is SGHDN, CDR2 FVKESK. The CDR3 is 14 residues long. The chain's CDR3 is CASSQGKSGTEAFF. Written as DNA, the CDR3 is TGTGCCAGCAGCCAAGGGAAGTCAGGCACTGAAGCTTTCTTT.

The DNA of the CDR3 is TGTGCCAGCAGCCAAGATTTTACTAGCGGGAGGAACACCTACGAGCAGTACTTC. This codes for CASSQDFTSGRNTYEQYF. The chain couples TRBV4-2 to TRBJ2-7; 12 bases agree with TRBD2. V dropped 0 bases and J dropped 2; count of bases not matched to a gene: 8. This CDR3 is 18 amino acids long. CDR1 and CDR2 from the germline V gene are LGHNA and YNFKEQ.

This chain connects TRBV9 to TRBJ1-3; no definite D call. V was shortened by 0 bases and J by 0 bases, with 7 bases between the two germline ends. The CDR3 has 15 residues. Looked up from germline, CDR1 is SGDLS and CDR2 is YYNGEE. The CDR3 sequence is CASSVAGYSGNTIYF. The CDR3 coding sequence is TGTGCCAGCAGCGTAGCTGGCTACTCTGGAAACACCATATATTTT.

The chain carries TRBV5-8 and TRBJ2-5; the D call may be TRBD1 or TRBD2 (5 bases each). Matching the DNA end better, TRBJ2-7 makes the J call doubtful. The CDR3 loop spans 17 amino acids. Germline CDR1 and CDR2: SGHTS and YDEGEE. CDR3 protein: CASSLLGPVTISYEQYF. The CDR3 DNA reads as TGTGCCAGCAGCTTGCTGGGACCCGTAACAATCTCCTACGAGCAGTACTTC.

The chain combines TRBV6-1 with TRBJ1-5; D gene ambiguous. CDR1 MNHNS and CDR2 SASEGT come from the germline V gene. The germline V and J ends were trimmed by 6 bases and 7 bases, with 13 bases remaining between them. The CDR3 sequence is 13 residues long. The CDR3 sequence: CASSLTSWQPQHF. As DNA, the CDR3 is TGTGCCAGCAGCCTTACAAGTTGGCAGCCCCAGCATTTT.

The rearrangement links TRBV28 to TRBJ1-4; 9 bases fit TRBD1. Trimming cost V 2 bases and J 4 bases; bases outside gene matches: 2. The CDR3 covers 15 residues. Per germline, CDR1 MDHEN and CDR2 SYDVKM. The CDR3 loop is CASSLGTGSNEKLFF. As DNA, the CDR3 is TGTGCCAGCAGTTTAGGGACAGGGAGTAATGAAAAACTGTTTTTT.